This TCR beta chain was identified during a study of cytomegalovirus exposure and HLA in healthy donors. Study details: Caucasian-associated ancestry cluster membership applied to over 80% of about 370 genotyped donors. General study findings and limits: About 87% or about 30% of the time was how often most TCR beta V segments were productive, according to an earlier analysis.

Germline V gives CDR1 SGDLS, CDR2 YYNGEE. Trimming pared 3 bases from V and 1 base from J, leaving 14 bases between. CDR3 size: 16 residues. To note about this clone: The target antigen is unknown.

PCR was performed using 60 Vbeta and 13 Jbeta primers. Measured with immunoSEQ multiplex PCR; TCRdb has only the in-frame clones, and not every one. The sample lists 140,000 to 150,000 clones; 75% to 90% were seen once. The sequencing sample was made of PBMCs. The chain employs TRBV9 and TRBJ1-3; a possible D gene is TRBD1 (5 bases). This receptor was identified in a man aged 35-49 years in good health and CMV-seronegative. The CDR3 DNA is TGTGCCAGCAGCGGATCGACAGCCATGTCTGGAAACACCATATATTTT. This codes for CASSGSTAMSGNTIYF.